A selection of T cell receptor beta chains follows, all from one sample in a study of somatic mutations in cytotoxic T cells in rheumatoid arthritis. Clones were read by immunoSEQ multiplex PCR, and TCRdb kept only the in-frame ones, dropping some. The sample contains around 20,000 clones, about 81% of which appear only once. Sequenced input: CD8+ T cells sorted from blood. Receptor source: an adult with rheumatoid arthritis. Each CDR3 is given with its conserved first and last residue. A D gene is named only where the DNA matches it firmly. A clone size is listed for some rows: how often the clone was seen (once, few, many), or a class if it is expanded.

CDR3 DNA,CDR3 protein,V gene,D gene,clone size,J gene
TGTGCCAGCAGCTTAAAAATTTTGGCGGGAGGGCTCAATGAGCAGTTCTTC,CASSLKILAGGLNEQFF,TRBV7-2,TRBD2,once,TRBJ2-1
TGTGCCAGCAGCCCCCCCCCGGGTTTGGAAGAAAAACTGTTTTTT,CASSPPPGLEEKLFF,TRBV16,.,.,TRBJ1-4
TGTGCCAGCAGCCAAGAATGGGGGGCGGTTCCCGGGGAGCTGTTTTTT,CASSQEWGAVPGELFF,TRBV14,.,.,TRBJ2-2
TGTGCCAGCAGCTTAGCGATGGCGGGGGGAGCCGCAGATACGCAGTATTTT,CASSLAMAGGAADTQYF,TRBV7-6,TRBD2,.,TRBJ2-3
TGTGCCAGCAGCGGGGGGGCGAACACTGAAGCTTTCTTT,CASSGGANTEAFF,TRBV9,.,.,TRBJ1-1
TGTGCCAGCAGCCAAGCCCAGGGCTACGAGCAGTACTTC,CASSQAQGYEQYF,TRBV16,.,.,TRBJ2-7
TGTGCCAGCAGCCAAGAAAGTGCAAGGGAGATCACAGATACGCAGTATTTT,CASSQESAREITDTQYF,TRBV4-2,.,.,TRBJ2-3
TGTGCCAGCAGTGCCGGGACACATTTAGGGAATCAGCCCCAGCATTTT,CASSAGTHLGNQPQHF,TRBV2,.,.,TRBJ1-5
TGTGCCAGCAGCTTAGGGGACAGGGTGGCGTACGAGCAGTACTTC,CASSLGDRVAYEQYF,TRBV11-2,TRBD1,.,TRBJ2-7
TGTGCCGGATACATAGGGGCGGCAGATGAAGCTTTCTTT,CAGYIGAADEAFF,TRBV7-3,.,few,TRBJ1-1
TGTGCCGTCAAAGACAGGGGAGGAAGCAATCAGCCCCAGCATTTT,CAVKDRGGSNQPQHF,TRBV19,TRBD1,.,TRBJ1-5
TGTGCCAGCAGTTCCATACTAGCGGGAGGTTCCTACGAGCAGTACTTC,CASSSILAGGSYEQYF,TRBV27,TRBD2,.,TRBJ2-7
TGTGCCAGCAGCTTAGTTGGGGCCCAAGAGACCCAGTACTTC,CASSLVGAQETQYF,TRBV7-2,.,.,TRBJ2-5
TGTGCCAGCAGCCAAGATGGGTTGGGGGGTTCCTACAATGAGCAGTTCTTC,CASSQDGLGGSYNEQFF,TRBV14,.,.,TRBJ2-1
TGTGCCAGCAGCTTCCCCACCGGGGAGCTGTTTTTT,CASSFPTGELFF,TRBV7-2,.,few,TRBJ2-2
TGCGCCAGCAGCCAAGATTCGACCGGGGGCGGGGAAGCTTTCTTT,CASSQDSTGGGEAFF,TRBV4-3,.,.,TRBJ1-1
TGTGCCAGCAGCCAAGAAGAGGGGCACGGTGGCTACACCTTC,CASSQEEGHGGYTF,TRBV4-2,.,.,TRBJ1-2
TGTGCCAGCAGTTACTCTCTAGCGGGAGTATACCAGCAGTACTTC,CASSYSLAGVYQQYF,TRBV6-6,TRBD2,.,TRBJ2-7
TGTGCCAGCACCCAGGACAGGGGGAATGAGCAGTTCTTC,CASTQDRGNEQFF,TRBV6-5,TRBD1,.,TRBJ2-1
TGTGCCAGCAGCTCCGGGACCCACAATGAGCAGTTCTTC,CASSSGTHNEQFF,TRBV5-5,.,.,TRBJ2-1
TGTGCCTTGGAGAACACTGAAGCTTTCTTT,CALENTEAFF,TRBV30,.,.,TRBJ1-1
TGTGCCAGCAGTTACGGCGGGAACACTGAAGCTTTCTTT,CASSYGGNTEAFF,TRBV6-5,.,.,TRBJ1-1
TGTGCCAGCAGCCAAGGGACAGTCCAGTGGTATTTT,CASSQGTVQWYF,TRBV4-2,.,.,TRBJ2-3
TGTGCCAGTAGTATCGGGAACACTGAAGCTTTCTTT,CASSIGNTEAFF,TRBV19,.,once,TRBJ1-1
TGTGCCAGCACCATGGACAGGGACCACGAGCAGTACTTC,CASTMDRDHEQYF,TRBV9,TRBD1,.,TRBJ2-7
TGTGCCAGCAGCTTGCCGGGGGCCAACACAGATACGCAGTATTTT,CASSLPGANTDTQYF,TRBV5-4,.,.,TRBJ2-3
TGCGCCAGCAGCCAAACTAGCGCGACAAACAATGAGCAGTTCTTC,CASSQTSATNNEQFF,TRBV4-3,TRBD2,.,TRBJ2-1
TGTGCCAGTAGTTACCGGACTAGCGGATTCTACGAGCAGTACTTC,CASSYRTSGFYEQYF,TRBV19,TRBD2,.,TRBJ2-7
TGTGCCAGCAGCGGATCCTCTGGAAACACCATATATTTT,CASSGSSGNTIYF,TRBV9,.,.,TRBJ1-3
TGCCCGCACACACGTAACAATGAGCAGTTCTTC,CPHTRNNEQFF,TRBV4-3,.,.,TRBJ2-1
TGTGCCTGGAGTTTGGCAGACCCCTACGAGCAGTACTTC,CAWSLADPYEQYF,TRBV30,.,.,TRBJ2-7
TGTGCCAGCAGTTTCTTACCCGGCAGAAACTCCTACGAGCAGTACTTC,CASSFLPGRNSYEQYF,TRBV28,.,once,TRBJ2-7
TGTGCCAGCAGCGTCCGGACTAGCGGGCCCCTGGGAACCGGGGAGCTGTTTTTT,CASSVRTSGPLGTGELFF,TRBV7-8,TRBD2,.,TRBJ2-2
TGTGCCAGCAGTTTTTACCGGGATCAAGAGACCCAGTACTTC,CASSFYRDQETQYF,TRBV27,.,.,TRBJ2-5
TGCGCCAGCAGCCAAGGAAAGGCGGGAGGCTGGAACGAGCAGTACTTC,CASSQGKAGGWNEQYF,TRBV4-3,TRBD2,.,TRBJ2-7
TGTGCCAGCAGTTTATACCCGCGCGGAGGGGAAAAACTGTTTTTT,CASSLYPRGGEKLFF,TRBV27,.,.,TRBJ1-4
TGCGCCAGCAGCTTGGTTGGCGGGGGAACCGGGGAGCTGTTTTTT,CASSLVGGGTGELFF,TRBV5-1,TRBD2,.,TRBJ2-2
TGTGCCAGCAGCCATACAGGGGGCACGCATGGCGCTGAAGCTTTCTTT,CASSHTGGTHGAEAFF,TRBV4-2,TRBD1,.,TRBJ1-1
TGTGCCACCAGCAGTCCACAGGCCCCTTCGACAGATACGCAGTATTTT,CATSSPQAPSTDTQYF,TRBV15,.,.,TRBJ2-3
TGTGCCAACCCTCGTCGGGAGAACCTCTCTGGAAACACCATATATTTT,CANPRRENLSGNTIYF,TRBV27,.,.,TRBJ1-3
TGCGCCAGCAGTGGGGAGGTTCAGGAGACCCAGTACTTC,CASSGEVQETQYF,TRBV10-2,.,few,TRBJ2-5
TGTGCCAGCAGTGAAGGGGGGAACTTCTTGGCTTTCTTT,CASSEGGNFLAFF,TRBV2,.,.,TRBJ1-1
TGCGCCAGCAGCCAGGGCAGTAGCAATCAGCCCCAGCATTTT,CASSQGSSNQPQHF,TRBV4-1,.,.,TRBJ1-5
TGTGCCAGCAGCTTAGGAGGCGCAGGGCAAGAGACCCAGTACTTC,CASSLGGAGQETQYF,TRBV7-2,.,.,TRBJ2-5
TGTGCTAGTGGTTTAGGGAGCGGCTATGGCTACACCTTC,CASGLGSGYGYTF,TRBV12-5,.,once,TRBJ1-2
TGTGCCAGCAGCGTTATCCCCGTCTCGAGCACCGGGGAGCTGTTTTTT,CASSVIPVSSTGELFF,TRBV11-2,.,.,TRBJ2-2
TGTGCCAGCAGCTTTCGAGGTGAGCAGTTCTTC,CASSFRGEQFF,TRBV7-9,.,.,TRBJ2-1
TGTGCCAGCAGCGTAGCTACGTACAGGGAGAACACCGGGGAGCTGTTTTTT,CASSVATYRENTGELFF,TRBV9,.,.,TRBJ2-2
TGTGCCAGCAGCTTAGCCGGGGCCCACTACAATGAGCAGTTCTTC,CASSLAGAHYNEQFF,TRBV7-9,.,.,TRBJ2-1
TGTGCCAGCAGTTCCCCCGGGACAGGGGCCTACAATGAGCAGTTCTTC,CASSSPGTGAYNEQFF,TRBV28,TRBD1,.,TRBJ2-1
TGCGCCAGCAGCCAAGATGGGGGAAACGGGGAGCTGTTTTTT,CASSQDGGNGELFF,TRBV4-1,.,once,TRBJ2-2
TGTGCCAGCAGCTTAGGCGGAGGGCCGTACAATGAGCAGTTCTTC,CASSLGGGPYNEQFF,TRBV7-6,.,.,TRBJ2-1
TGTGCCAGGTCCGCGGGAGGGCCCAATGAGCAGTTCTTC,CARSAGGPNEQFF,TRBV2,TRBD2,large,TRBJ2-1